The 22 T cell receptor beta chains below all came from one sample that was sequenced in a study of identical twins. TCRdb fed the 5' RACE reads into MiXCR, producing one record per CDR3 protein. The table records around 530,000 distinct CDR3 sequences, 13% to 15% of them present only once. These data were also filed under a second study, of yellow fever vaccine responses in identical twins.

The sequenced sample was CD4+ T cells sorted from blood. The receptors shown here come from a woman aged 18-35 years in good health.

This clonotype was counted between two and nine times. J is TRBJ2-3 and V is TRBV12-3 or TRBV12-4; TRBD2 agrees at 15 bases. The V and J ends lost 2 bases and 4 bases, in that order; junction bases with no gene match: 10. This CDR3 has 19 amino acids. CDR3 in DNA: TGTGCCAGCAGTTTATTGAGGACTAGCGGGGGGGTGTCTGCAGATACGCAGTATTTT. This sequence encodes CASSLLRTSGGVSADTQYF.

V gene TRBV29-1 combines with J gene TRBJ2-5; maybe TRBD1 (6 bases). Per germline, CDR1 SQVTM and CDR2 ANQGSEA. The ends were cut back, 4 bases at V and 3 bases at J, with 9 bases in the middle. The CDR3 covers 12 residues. CDR3 sequence reads: CSVGQAEETQYF. For the CDR3, the DNA is TGCAGCGTTGGACAGGCCGAAGAGACCCAGTACTTC. Filled out from reference TRBV29-1 and TRBJ2-5, the complete variable domain reads SAVISQKPSRDICQRGTSLTIQCQVDSQVTMMFWYRQQPGQSLTLIATANQGSEATYESGFVIDKFPISRPNLTFSTLTVSNMSPEDSSIYLCSVGQAEETQYFGPGTRLLVL.

This clonotype showed up just a few times. This sequence joins TRBV29-1 and TRBJ2-7, with a possible D match to TRBD1 (5 bases). Per germline, CDR1 SQVTM and CDR2 ANQGSEA. Between the trimmed V and J ends, which lost 6 bases and 2 bases, there was a span of 11 bases. This CDR3 contains 12 residues. CDR3 sequence: CSVLTEAYEQYF. CDR3 coding DNA: TGCAGCGTGTTGACAGAAGCCTACGAGCAGTACTTC.

The J gene is TRBJ2-2, the V gene TRBV11-2; no clear D gene. V was clipped by 0 bases and J by 2 bases, with 7 bases between them. The CDR3 extends over 15 amino acids. Germline V CDR1 and CDR2: SGHAT, FQNNGV. CDR3 sequence reads: CASSLDALNTGELFF. The CDR3, as DNA: TGTGCCAGCAGCTTAGACGCACTAAACACCGGGGAGCTGTTTTTT.

The chain joins TRBV6-6 to TRBJ2-1; TRBD2 is a possible D gene (5 bases). Germline V lookup: CDR1 MNHNY, CDR2 SVGAGI (reference sequence). Between the trimmed V and J ends, which lost 0 bases and 9 bases, there was a span of 9 bases. The CDR3 extends over 13 amino acids. CDR3 protein: CASSYSRAGEQFF. The CDR3 nucleotides are TGTGCCAGCAGTTACTCTCGGGCGGGTGAGCAGTTCTTC.

In regard to this clonotype: The junction does not match germline at one end; this may be a read error. The genes are TRBV20-1 and TRBJ2-1; D could derive from TRBD1 or TRBD2 (5 bases each). CDR1 is DFQATT, CDR2 SNEGSKA, per germline (reference sequence). The CDR3 has 17 residues. Here the CDR3 reads CCARDFTRDLSGEGQFF. CDR3 nucleotide sequence: TGCTGTGCTAGAGACTTCACCCGGGACCTCTCCGGTGAGGGGCAGTTCTTC.

This clonotype has more than one count but fewer than ten. CDR3 in DNA: TGTGCCATCTCAGGTCAGGGACAGGGCGTCCTGGAGCAGTTCTTC. Protein product: CAISGQGQGVLEQFF. This rearrangement joins TRBV10-3 to TRBJ2-1; 9 bases fit TRBD1. The CDR3 is 15 residues long. Germline trimming cut 8 bases from V and 10 bases from J; bases unmatched to any gene: 15. Germline CDR1 and CDR2: ENHRY and SYGVKD.

This chain connects TRBV10-3 to TRBJ1-4; 7 bases are a match to TRBD1. Germline CDR1 ENHRY, CDR2 SYGVKD. The CDR3 is made up of 13 amino acids. V lost 8 bases, J lost 8 bases, and 8 bases stayed unmatched. CDR3: CAIRDRENEKLFF. CDR3 nucleotides: TGTGCCATCCGAGACAGGGAAAACGAAAAACTGTTTTTT.

This clonotype has only a few counts. V is TRBV12-3 or TRBV12-4 and J is TRBJ2-7; 7 bases match TRBD1. The CDR3 consists of 13 residues. J lost 7 bases, V lost 6 bases, and 9 bases had no gene match. The CDR3 DNA reads as TGTGCCAGCAGGCCGGACAGGTGTGGTGAGCAGTACGTC. Its protein product is CASRPDRCGEQYV.

The gene calls are TRBV28 and TRBJ1-1; D is ambiguous. The V gene's germline CDR1 is MDHEN and CDR2 SYDVKM. The CDR3 extends over 12 amino acids. Trimming pared 8 bases from V and 0 bases from J, leaving 7 bases between. DNA for the CDR3: TGTGCCAGCGGCACCATGAACACTGAAGCTTTCTTT. Protein sequence: CASGTMNTEAFF.

CDR3 bases: TGTGCCAGCAATCAGGGACGGATCAATTCACCCCTCCACTTT. Translation gives CASNQGRINSPLHF. The gene calls are TRBV12-3 or TRBV12-4 and TRBJ1-6; a possible D gene is TRBD1 (5 bases). Trimming cost V 7 bases and J 7 bases, with 14 bases left between them. The CDR3 has 14 amino acids.

The chain joins TRBV18 to TRBJ2-1; D unresolved. The germline V gene has CDR1 KGHSH and CDR2 LQKENI. V was pared by 1 base and J by 7 bases, with 8 bases between. This CDR3 has 13 residues. The CDR3 sequence: CASSPQTINEQFF. As DNA, the CDR3 is TGTGCCAGCTCACCACAAACTATTAATGAGCAGTTCTTC.

This clonotype turned up a few times. The V and J genes are TRBV12-3 or TRBV12-4 and TRBJ2-6; D is ambiguous. The CDR3 covers 13 residues. V lost 8 bases and J lost 4, with 9 bases in between. In nucleotides, the CDR3 is TGTGCCAGCGGGCTGTGGGGGGCCAACGTCCTGACTTTC. Encoded protein: CASGLWGANVLTF.

This clonotype has more than one count but fewer than ten. The chain joins TRBV6-2 or TRBV6-3 to TRBJ2-2; 14 bases agree with TRBD2. CDR1 and CDR2 from the germline V gene are MNHEY and SVGEGT. CDR3 size: 20 residues. After removal of 7 bases from V and 3 bases from J, the junction contained 16 bases not matched to a gene. CDR3 DNA sequence: TGTGCCAGCAAACTGGGAGGGACTAGCGGGAGCTTTCGGCACACCGGGGAGCTGTTTTTT. The encoded protein is CASKLGGTSGSFRHTGELFF.

The chain joins TRBV3-1 to TRBJ1-5; D is possibly TRBD1 (5 bases). V was clipped by 3 bases and J by 1 base, with 7 bases between them. The CDR3 sequence is 14 residues long. CDR1 and CDR2 from the germline V gene are LGHDT and YNNKEL (reference sequence). CDR3 sequence: CASSHGGSNQPQHF. CDR3 DNA: TGTGCCAGCAGCCACGGGGGAAGCAATCAGCCCCAGCATTTT.

This clonotype has just a few counts. The V call is TRBV5-1, the J call TRBJ2-5; 7 positions agree with TRBD2. This CDR3 region has 15 residues. The V and J ends lost 4 bases and 5 bases, in that order; junction bases with no gene match: 11. Germline V gene data show CDR1 as SGHRS and CDR2 as YFSETQ. The DNA of the CDR3 is TGCGCCAGCAGCCCCTCTGGGGGGAGGGTCGAGACCCAGTACTTC. Protein sequence: CASSPSGGRVETQYF. The full variable domain, its missing parts supplied by reference TRBV5-1 and TRBJ2-5, is KAGVTQTPRYLIKTRGQQVTLSCSPISGHRSVSWYQQTPGQGLQFLFEYFSETQRNKGNFPGRFSGRQFSNSRSEMNVSTLELGDSALYLCASSPSGGRVETQYFGPGTRLLVL.

The chain is built from TRBV13 and TRBJ1-1; D perhaps matches TRBD1 (6 bases). The CDR3 is 17 residues long. V lost 5 bases and J 0 bases, leaving 19 bases between the germline ends. Per the germline V gene, CDR1 is PRHDT and CDR2 is FYEKMQ (reference sequence). The CDR3 loop reads CASSPTRTDIMNTEAFF. The CDR3 bases are TGTGCCAGCAGCCCTACCCGGACAGATATCATGAACACTGAAGCTTTCTTT. Combining the CDR3 with reference TRBV13 and TRBJ1-1 gives the whole variable domain AAGVIQSPRHLIKEKRETATLKCYPIPRHDTVYWYQQGPGQDPQFLISFYEKMQSDKGSIPDRFSAQQFSDYHSELNMSSLELGDSALYFCASSPTRTDIMNTEAFFGQGTRLTVV.

This clonotype came up a few times. The V and J genes are TRBV12-3 or TRBV12-4 and TRBJ2-7, with 7 bases identical to TRBD1. The CDR3 length is 14 residues. The V and J ends lost 5 bases and 3 bases, in that order; junction bases with no gene match: 7. The CDR3 is CASSIRQGFYEQYF. The CDR3 nucleotides read TGTGCCAGCAGTATCAGACAGGGCTTCTACGAGCAGTACTTC.

The chain carries TRBV28 and TRBJ2-2; D unclear. The ends were cut back, 2 bases at V and 4 bases at J, with 14 bases in the middle. The CDR3 runs to 16 residues. From germline, CDR1 is MDHEN and CDR2 SYDVKM. CDR3 DNA sequence: TGTGCCAGCAGTTTAGGCGTATTAGGTGCCACCGGGGAGCTGTTTTTT. Protein product: CASSLGVLGATGELFF.

The V gene is TRBV20-1, the J gene TRBJ2-3, with D possibly being TRBD2 (5 bases). The CDR3 contains 17 residues. Germline CDR1 is DFQATT and CDR2 is SNEGSKA (reference sequence). The germline V and J ends were trimmed by 3 bases and 3 bases, with 22 bases remaining between them. CDR3 coding DNA: TGCAGTGCTAGCTGGTCTAGCTATACTCTTAGGACAGATACGCAGTATTTT. This gives the protein CSASWSSYTLRTDTQYF.

Many counts were recorded for this clonotype. The chain uses TRBV7-3 and TRBJ2-1; the D is unclear. Trimming pared 2 bases from V and 2 bases from J, leaving 13 bases between. Per the germline V gene, CDR1 is SGHTA and CDR2 is FQGTGA. The CDR3 runs 16 residues. In nucleotides, the CDR3 is TGTGCCAGCAGCTTAGAAGGTTCAAGGACCTACAATGAGCAGTTCTTC. It specifies CASSLEGSRTYNEQFF.

The chain links TRBV12-3 or TRBV12-4 to TRBJ1-2, with TRBD1 matching over 12 bases. The V gene end was trimmed by 4 bases and the J gene end by 8 bases; junction bases not matched to a gene: 11. The CDR3 is 16 residues long. The CDR3: CASSSRGTGGPGGYTF. CDR3 DNA: TGTGCCAGCAGTTCTAGGGGGACAGGGGGCCCAGGCGGCTACACCTTC.